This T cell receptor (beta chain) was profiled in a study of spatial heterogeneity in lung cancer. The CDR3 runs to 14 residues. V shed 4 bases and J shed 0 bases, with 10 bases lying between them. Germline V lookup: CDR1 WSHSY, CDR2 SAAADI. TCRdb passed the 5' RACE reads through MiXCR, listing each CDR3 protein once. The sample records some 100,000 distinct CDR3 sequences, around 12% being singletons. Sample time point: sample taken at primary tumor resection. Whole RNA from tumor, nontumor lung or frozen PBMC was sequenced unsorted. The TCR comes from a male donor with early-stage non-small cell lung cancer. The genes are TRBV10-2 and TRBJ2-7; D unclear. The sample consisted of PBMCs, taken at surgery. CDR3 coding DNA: TGCGCCAGCAGTGTACCCTCTAGCTCCTACGAGCAGTACTTC. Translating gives CASSVPSSSYEQYF.